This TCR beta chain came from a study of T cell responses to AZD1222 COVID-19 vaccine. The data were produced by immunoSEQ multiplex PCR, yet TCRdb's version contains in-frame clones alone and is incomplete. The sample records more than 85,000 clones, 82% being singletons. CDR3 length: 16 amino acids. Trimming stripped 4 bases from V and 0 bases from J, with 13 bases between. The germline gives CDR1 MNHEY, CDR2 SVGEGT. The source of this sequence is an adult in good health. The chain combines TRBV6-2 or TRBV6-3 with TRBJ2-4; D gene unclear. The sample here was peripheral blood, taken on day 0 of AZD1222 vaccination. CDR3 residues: CASSSLRHRAKNIQYF. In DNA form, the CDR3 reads TGTGCCAGCAGTTCCCTCAGACACCGAGCCAAAAACATTCAGTACTTC.